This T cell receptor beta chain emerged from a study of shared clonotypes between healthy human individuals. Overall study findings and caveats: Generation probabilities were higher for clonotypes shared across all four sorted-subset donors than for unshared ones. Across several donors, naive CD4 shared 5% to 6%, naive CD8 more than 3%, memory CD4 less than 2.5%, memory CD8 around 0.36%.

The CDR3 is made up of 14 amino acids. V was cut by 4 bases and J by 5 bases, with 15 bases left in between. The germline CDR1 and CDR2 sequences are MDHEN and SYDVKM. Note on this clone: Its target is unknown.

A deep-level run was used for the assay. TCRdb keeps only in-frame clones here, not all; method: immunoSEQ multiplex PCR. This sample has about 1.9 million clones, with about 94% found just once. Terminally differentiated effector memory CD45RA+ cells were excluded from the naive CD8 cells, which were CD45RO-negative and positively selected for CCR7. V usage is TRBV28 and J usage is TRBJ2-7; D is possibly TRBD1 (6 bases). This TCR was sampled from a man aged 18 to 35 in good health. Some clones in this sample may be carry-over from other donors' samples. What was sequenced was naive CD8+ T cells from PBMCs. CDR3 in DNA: TGTGCCAGCAGTTGGCCTCAGGGGTTCAACGAGCAGTACTTC. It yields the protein CASSWPQGFNEQYF.